This T cell receptor beta chain was recovered during a study of T cell changes during pregnancy in multiple sclerosis. CDR3 length: 13 residues. V lost 8 bases and J 1 base, leaving 9 bases between the germline ends. CDR1 SGHDN and CDR2 FVKESK come from the germline V gene. The sample holds one count of this clone. Method: immunoSEQ multiplex PCR; TCRdb's copy keeps in-frame clones and lacks some. The sample includes about 50,000 clones, 85% to 95% of them seen just once. This material consisted of CD4+ T cells from peripheral blood mononuclear cells, taken in the second trimester of pregnancy. The sequence derives from a female donor with multiple sclerosis, enrolled in a pregnancy study. The chain carries TRBV14 and TRBJ1-5; possible D gene TRBD1, 5 bases. The CDR3 DNA reads TGTGCCAGCGCAGGGTCCAGCAATCAGCCCCAGCATTTT. Translation: CASAGSSNQPQHF.